The 27 T cell receptor beta chains listed next were all sequenced from one sample in a study of blood T cells in healthy people across ages. Primed by a sample-barcoded 5' primer and a J-beta primer mix, a second PCR proceeded for about 6 to 11 cycles. Each CDR3 protein gets one entry after TCRdb re-called the 5' RACE reads with MiXCR. Of more than 1,400,000 distinct CDR3 sequences detected, approximately 40% appear once; the ten largest clones hold less than 8%. The sequencing input was blood. Receptor source: a young woman in good health.

The rearrangement joins TRBV5-1 to TRBJ2-7; D unresolved. Trimming shortened V by 0 bases and J by 0 bases, and 7 bases separated the two germline ends. The CDR3 consists of 14 residues. Per the germline V gene, CDR1 is SGHRS and CDR2 is YFSETQ. The CDR3 protein is CASSLDTFSYEQYF. DNA of the CDR3: TGCGCCAGCAGCTTGGACACCTTCTCCTACGAGCAGTACTTC.

The chain employs TRBV29-1 and TRBJ2-1, with TRBD2 identical over 14 bases. In germline, CDR1 is SQVTM, CDR2 ANQGSEA. V lost 6 bases to trimming and J lost 0 bases; unmatched junction nucleotides: 4. There are 16 residues in the CDR3. CDR3 sequence: CSVGLAGARSYNEQFF. CDR3 nucleotides: TGCAGCGTGGGACTAGCGGGAGCCCGCTCCTACAATGAGCAGTTCTTC.

The V and J genes are TRBV24-1 and TRBJ2-1; D call uncertain. The DNA end is more similar to TRBJ2-7, so the J call may be wrong. Germline V CDR1 and CDR2: KGHDR, SFDVKD. The CDR3 is made up of 16 amino acids. Here the CDR3 reads CATSDSRASSYNEQYF. DNA for the CDR3: TGTGCCACCAGTGATTCTAGGGCAAGCTCCTACAATGAGCAGTACTTC.

V gene TRBV20-1 combines with J gene TRBJ2-7, with D possibly matching TRBD2 (6 bases). Near its end, the DNA agrees better with TRBJ2-5, so the J call may be wrong. This CDR3 is built from 13 residues. Germline lookup yields CDR1 DFQATT and CDR2 SNEGSKA (reference sequence). The CDR3 DNA reads TGCAGTGCTCCCCCTAGCGAGCAAGAGACCCAGTACTTC. This sequence encodes CSAPPSEQETQYF.

V gene TRBV3-1 combines with J gene TRBJ1-6, with D perhaps TRBD1 (5 bases). The CDR3 length is 16 residues. V was pared by 0 bases and J by 9 bases, with 15 bases between. Per the germline V gene, CDR1 is LGHDT and CDR2 is YNNKEL (reference sequence). The CDR3: CASSQEGRLLGSPLHF. Here the CDR3 DNA reads TGTGCCAGCAGCCAAGAGGGACGGCTGTTGGGTTCACCCCTCCACTTT.

In the case of this clonotype: One base away lies a much larger clone, so this may be a sequencing read error. This chain uses TRBV20-1 with TRBJ2-1; D tentatively reads TRBD1 or TRBD2 (6 bases each). Germline loops: CDR1 DFQATT, CDR2 SNEGSKA (reference sequence). This CDR3 has 13 amino acids. The CDR3 sequence: CNASERGVDEQFF. The CDR3 coding sequence is TGCAATGCTAGTGAGAGGGGGGTCGATGAGCAGTTCTTC.

This clonotype has more than one count but fewer than ten. The CDR3 region has the DNA TGTGCCAGCAGCCTCTACGACAGGGAGAACTATGGCTACACCTTC. Its protein product is CASSLYDRENYGYTF. This chain uses TRBV7-9 with TRBJ1-2; the match to TRBD1 covers 7 bases. V was clipped by 5 bases and J by 2 bases; unmatched bases: 8. Germline V CDR1 and CDR2: SEHNR, FQNEAQ (reference sequence). This CDR3 is 15 amino acids long.

This chain uses TRBV20-1 with TRBJ2-1, with a possible D match to TRBD2 (6 bases). The J call is uncertain, as TRBJ2-7 better fits the DNA end. Germline-derived CDR1 and CDR2 are DFQATT and SNEGSKA (reference sequence). The CDR3 is 16 amino acids. CDR3 sequence: CSARDWISGTYNEQYF. DNA for the CDR3: TGCAGTGCTAGAGATTGGATTAGCGGAACCTACAATGAGCAGTACTTC.

J is TRBJ2-1 and V is TRBV7-3; D might be TRBD1 (5 bases). Gene TRBJ2-7 matches the end of the DNA better, so the J call may be wrong. CDR3 length equals 14 residues. Germline CDR1 is SGHTA and CDR2 is FQGTGA. The CDR3 DNA follows: TGTGCCAGCAGCTTCGACAGTTCCTACAATGAGCAGTACTTC. This encodes CASSFDSSYNEQYF.

This clonotype was counted once. This chain links TRBV20-1 with TRBJ1-1, with D tentatively TRBD1 (5 bases). The CDR3 has 13 amino acids. V was shortened by 5 bases and J by 0 bases, with 10 bases between the two germline ends. In germline, CDR1 is DFQATT, CDR2 SNEGSKA (reference sequence). The CDR3 DNA follows: TGCAGTGCTTCGGGGCCCTTGAACACTGAAGCTTTCTTT. Encoded protein: CSASGPLNTEAFF.

The chain carries TRBV2 and TRBJ2-7, with D possibly matching TRBD1 (6 bases). The germline V gene has CDR1 SNHLY and CDR2 FYNNEI. This CDR3 has 16 amino acids. Trimming removed 0 bases from V and 6 bases from J, with 18 bases in between. The CDR3 reads CASSEALPLAGAEQYF. CDR3 nucleotides: TGTGCCAGCAGTGAAGCGCTTCCCTTGGCAGGGGCCGAGCAGTACTTC.

The chain carries TRBV5-1 and TRBJ1-1, with D possibly TRBD1 on 5 matching bases. Trimming left V 4 bases short and J 4 bases short, with 14 bases between. CDR3 size: 14 residues. CDR1 SGHRS and CDR2 YFSETQ come from the germline V gene. The chain's CDR3 is CASSVGGSGTEAFF. In DNA form, the CDR3 reads TGCGCCAGCAGCGTCGGGGGATCCGGCACTGAAGCTTTCTTT.

The DNA for the CDR3 is TGTGCCAGCAGTCCCCCCGGGAGCCTCCAAGAGACCCAGTACTTC. Translation: CASSPPGSLQETQYF. V usage is TRBV28 and J usage is TRBJ2-5, with a tentative D call TRBD2 (6 bases). V was trimmed by 5 bases and J by 1 base, leaving 14 bases between them. CDR1 is MDHEN, CDR2 SYDVKM, per germline. This CDR3 comprises 15 residues.

The gene calls are TRBV3-1 and TRBJ2-5; 7 bases fit TRBD2. This CDR3 contains 16 residues. Losses at the gene ends were 1 base for V and 11 bases for J; bases not matched to a gene: 16. Germline assignment: CDR1 LGHDT and CDR2 YNNKEL (reference sequence). CDR3 loop: CASSQGRGEFSNEQYF. Written as DNA, the CDR3 is TGTGCCAGCAGCCAAGGACGGGGGGAGTTCTCCAATGAGCAGTACTTC.

The V and J genes are TRBV21-1 and TRBJ2-3; TRBD2 is the table's D call, not checked against the DNA. TRBV21-1 is termed a pseudogene. The CDR3 spans 18 residues. As DNA, the CDR3 is TGTGCCAGCAGCAAATTGCCGTCTAGCGGGAGCCCCCCAGATACGCAGTATTTT. It encodes CASSKLPSSGSPPDTQYF.

This clonotype occurred many times. This chain connects TRBV5-1 to TRBJ1-2; 7 bases agree with TRBD1. The CDR3 loop spans 14 amino acids. CDR1 SGHRS and CDR2 YFSETQ come from the germline V gene. V trimming: 0 bases; J trimming: 4 bases; junction bases outside the gene matches: 3. Written as DNA, the CDR3 is TGCGCCAGCAGCTTGGCACAGGGGCTCTATGGCTACACCTTC. It is translated as CASSLAQGLYGYTF.

The chain joins TRBV6-5 to TRBJ2-7; D unresolved. CDR1 and CDR2 from the germline V gene are MNHEY and SVGAGI. V lost 9 bases and J lost 5, with 17 bases in between. CDR3 size: 13 residues. This CDR3 reads CASWATWAHEQYF. CDR3 DNA: TGTGCCAGTTGGGCGACGTGGGCACACGAGCAGTACTTC.

CDR3 nucleotides: TGCAGTGCTAGAGACGCCGGGACTAGCGGGGGGGCAGTGGATACGCAGTATTTT. Translation gives CSARDAGTSGGAVDTQYF. This sequence joins TRBV20-1 and TRBJ2-3, with TRBD2 identical over 16 bases. This CDR3 spans 18 amino acids. Germline-derived CDR1 and CDR2 are DFQATT and SNEGSKA (reference sequence). Losses at the gene ends were 0 bases for V and 6 bases for J; bases not matched to a gene: 9.

The chain carries TRBV5-1 and TRBJ2-7; the match to TRBD1 covers 8 bases. This CDR3 region has 15 residues. V lost 4 bases to trimming and J lost 1 base; unmatched junction nucleotides: 7. Germline loops: CDR1 SGHRS, CDR2 YFSETQ. The chain's CDR3 is CASSGAGTGSYEQYF. The CDR3 DNA reads as TGCGCCAGCAGCGGAGCCGGGACAGGATCCTACGAGCAGTACTTC.

The CDR3, as DNA: TGTGCCAGCAGCAGCCCGAGGGACTTCTATGGCTACACCTTC. Its translation is CASSSPRDFYGYTF. The chain employs TRBV21-1 and TRBJ1-2. TRBV21-1 is noted as a pseudogene. This CDR3 comprises 14 residues.

V gene TRBV18 combines with J gene TRBJ2-3; 7 positions match TRBD2. CDR1 and CDR2 (germline): KGHSH, LQKENI. The V gene end was trimmed by 0 bases and the J gene end by 4 bases; junction bases not matched to a gene: 7. This CDR3 comprises 16 residues. The CDR3 loop reads CASSPPAGVAADTQYF. DNA of the CDR3: TGTGCCAGCTCACCACCCGCGGGAGTGGCCGCAGATACGCAGTATTTT.

The chain uses TRBV18 and TRBJ2-5, with D maybe TRBD2 (5 bases). The DNA end favors TRBJ2-7, so the J call may be wrong. The CDR3 extends over 15 amino acids. Germline CDR1 reads KGHSH; CDR2 reads LQKENI. The CDR3 loop is CASSLLGLGKGEQYF. The CDR3 DNA sequence: TGTGCCAGCTCATTACTAGGGCTGGGAAAAGGCGAGCAGTACTTC.

The chain has TRBV28 and TRBJ2-7, with a weak D call TRBD2 (5 bases). The CDR3 covers 14 residues. Between the trimmed V and J ends, which lost 5 bases and 1 base, there was a span of 12 bases. Per the germline V gene, CDR1 is MDHEN and CDR2 is SYDVKM. The CDR3 is CASSDIARSYEQYF. The CDR3, as DNA: TGTGCCAGCAGTGACATAGCGAGGTCCTACGAGCAGTACTTC.

This clonotype was found a few times. CDR3 bases: TGTGCCACCCGCGATGGGGGTCGGCAGGCCTACACAGATACGCAGTATTTT. Amino acids: CATRDGGRQAYTDTQYF. This chain links TRBV15 with TRBJ2-3; D tentatively reads TRBD1 or TRBD2 (5 bases each). This CDR3 comprises 17 residues. V was shortened by 8 bases and J by 2 bases, with 23 bases between the two germline ends. Germline V gene sequence: CDR1 LNHNV, CDR2 YYDKDF (reference sequence).

The chain joins TRBV21-1 to TRBJ2-3; TRBD1 is the table's D call, not checked against the DNA. TRBV21-1 constitutes a pseudogene. This CDR3 region has 18 residues. CDR3 residues: CASSAGKTTGVVPDTQYF. CDR3 coding DNA: TGTGCCAGCAGCGCAGGAAAGACAACAGGTGTAGTGCCAGATACGCAGTATTTT.

V is TRBV12-3 or TRBV12-4 and J is TRBJ2-7; possibly TRBD2 for D (6 bases). Trimming removed 7 bases from V and 7 bases from J, with 14 bases in between. This CDR3 contains 12 residues. As DNA, the CDR3 is TGTGCCAGCAACCTACTAGCAAATGAGCAGTACTTC. This encodes CASNLLANEQYF.

This clonotype was recorded a few times. The chain recombines TRBV15 with TRBJ2-3; a weak D match, TRBD2 (6 bases). The CDR3 length is 15 residues. V lost 1 base and J lost 1, with 9 bases in between. CDR1 and CDR2 from the germline V gene are LNHNV and YYDKDF (reference sequence). CDR3 amino acids: CATSRVEGRTDTQYF. CDR3 DNA: TGTGCCACCAGCAGAGTGGAGGGTCGCACAGATACGCAGTATTTT. Based on the CDR3 plus reference TRBV15 and TRBJ2-3, the full variable domain is DAMVIQNPRYQVTQFGKPVTLSCSQTLNHNVMYWYQQKSSQAPKLLFHYYDKDFNNEADTPDNFQSRRPNTSFCFLDIRSPGLGDTAMYLCATSRVEGRTDTQYFGPGTRLTVL.